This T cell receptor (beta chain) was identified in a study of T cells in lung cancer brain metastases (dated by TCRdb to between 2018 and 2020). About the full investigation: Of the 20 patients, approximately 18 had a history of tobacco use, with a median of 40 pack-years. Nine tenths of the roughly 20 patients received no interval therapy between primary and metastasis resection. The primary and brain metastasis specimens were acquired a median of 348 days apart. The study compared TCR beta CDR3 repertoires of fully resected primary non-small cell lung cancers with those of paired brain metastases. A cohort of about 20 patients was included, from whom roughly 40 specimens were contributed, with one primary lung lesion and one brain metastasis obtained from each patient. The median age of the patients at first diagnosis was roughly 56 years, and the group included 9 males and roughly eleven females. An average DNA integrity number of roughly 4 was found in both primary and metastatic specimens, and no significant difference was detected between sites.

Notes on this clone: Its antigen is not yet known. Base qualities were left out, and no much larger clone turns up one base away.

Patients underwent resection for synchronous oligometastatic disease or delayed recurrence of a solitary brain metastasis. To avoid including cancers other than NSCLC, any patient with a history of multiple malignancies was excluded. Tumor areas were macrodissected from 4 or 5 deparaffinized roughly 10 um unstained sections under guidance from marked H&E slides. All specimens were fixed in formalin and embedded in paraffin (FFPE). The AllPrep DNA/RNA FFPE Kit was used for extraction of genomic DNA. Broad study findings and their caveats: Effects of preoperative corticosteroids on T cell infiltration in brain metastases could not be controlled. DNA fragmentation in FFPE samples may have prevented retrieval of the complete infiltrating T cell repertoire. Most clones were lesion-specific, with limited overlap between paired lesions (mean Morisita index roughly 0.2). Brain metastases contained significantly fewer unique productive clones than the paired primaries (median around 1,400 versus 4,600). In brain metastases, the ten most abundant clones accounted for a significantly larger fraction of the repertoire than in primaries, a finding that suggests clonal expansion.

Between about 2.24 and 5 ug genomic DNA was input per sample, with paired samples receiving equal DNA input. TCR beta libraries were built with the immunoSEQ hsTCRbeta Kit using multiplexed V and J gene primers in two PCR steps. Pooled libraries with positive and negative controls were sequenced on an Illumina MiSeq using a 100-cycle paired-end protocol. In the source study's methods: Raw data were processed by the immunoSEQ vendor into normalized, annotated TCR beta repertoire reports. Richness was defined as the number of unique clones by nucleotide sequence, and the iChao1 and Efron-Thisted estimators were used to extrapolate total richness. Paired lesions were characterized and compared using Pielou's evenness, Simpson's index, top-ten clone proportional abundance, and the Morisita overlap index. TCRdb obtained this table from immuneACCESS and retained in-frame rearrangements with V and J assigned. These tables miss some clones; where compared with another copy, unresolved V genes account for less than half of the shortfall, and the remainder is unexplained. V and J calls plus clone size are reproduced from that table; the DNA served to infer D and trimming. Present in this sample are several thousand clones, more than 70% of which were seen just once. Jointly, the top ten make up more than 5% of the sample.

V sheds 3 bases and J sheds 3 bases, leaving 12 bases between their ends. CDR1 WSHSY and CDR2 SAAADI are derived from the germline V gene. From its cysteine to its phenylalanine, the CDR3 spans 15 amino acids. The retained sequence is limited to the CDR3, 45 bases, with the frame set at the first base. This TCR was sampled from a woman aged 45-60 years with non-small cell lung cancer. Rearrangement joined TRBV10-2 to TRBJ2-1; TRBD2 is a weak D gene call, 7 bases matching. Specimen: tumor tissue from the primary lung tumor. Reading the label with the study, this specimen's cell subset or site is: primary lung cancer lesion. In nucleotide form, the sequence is TGCGCCAGCAGTGAAGGGGGGGGCCTCTACAATGAGCAGTTCTTC. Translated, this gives CASSEGGGLYNEQFF.